This paragraph covers one T cell receptor beta chain sequence. The antigen is not known. Trimming removed 2 bases from V and 7 bases from J, with 21 bases in between. Germline CDR1 reads LGHDT; CDR2 reads YNNKEL (reference sequence). The CDR3 covers 16 residues. Sequencing in the ViraFEST assay came after antigen-specific CD4+ T cells had been expanded with viral peptide pools, which were used to stimulate PBMC. With 9 to 11 days of culture completed, CD4+ T cells were isolated. This table comes from immunoSEQ multiplex PCR, and its TCRdb copy is limited to in-frame clones, with some not included. The sample lists 14,000 or so clones; 76% were seen once. This record comes from a study of vaccination effects on CD4 cells after COVID-19.

This TCR was recovered from a human donor who received a COVID-19 vaccine. This chain connects TRBV3-1 (or the pseudogene TRBV3-2) to TRBJ2-7; weak D call: TRBD2 (6 bases). The material sequenced was CD4+ T cells from PBMCs cultured with HCoV-229E spike peptides, taken before COVID-19 vaccination. The CDR3 DNA follows: TGTGCCAGCAGCCAAAAAGGGGTCGGAGGGGCAGGTGAGCAGTACTTC. Its protein product is CASSQKGVGGAGEQYF.